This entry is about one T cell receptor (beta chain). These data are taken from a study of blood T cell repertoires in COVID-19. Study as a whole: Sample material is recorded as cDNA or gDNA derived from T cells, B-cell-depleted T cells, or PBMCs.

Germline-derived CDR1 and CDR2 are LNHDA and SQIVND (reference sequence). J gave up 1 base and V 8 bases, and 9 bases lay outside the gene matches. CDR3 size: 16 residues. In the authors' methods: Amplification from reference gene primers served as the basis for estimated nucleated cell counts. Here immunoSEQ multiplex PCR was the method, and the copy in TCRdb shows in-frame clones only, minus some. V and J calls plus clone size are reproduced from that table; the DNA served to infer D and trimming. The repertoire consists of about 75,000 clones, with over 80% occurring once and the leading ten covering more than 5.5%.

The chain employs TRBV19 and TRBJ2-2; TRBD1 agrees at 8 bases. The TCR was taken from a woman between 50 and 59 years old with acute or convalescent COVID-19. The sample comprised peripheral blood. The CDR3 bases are TGTGCCAGTCAACCGCCCGGGACAGGGAACACCGGGGAGCTGTTTTTT. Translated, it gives CASQPPGTGNTGELFF.